These 18 T cell receptor beta chains originate from one sample sequenced in a study of T-cell memory formation after mild COVID-19. Via MiXCR, TCRdb re-called the 5' RACE reads, giving one row per CDR3 protein. This table has over 300,000 distinct CDR3 sequences, 20% appearing once. The sequencing sample was made of PBMCs or a T cell subset sorted from them (not recorded which). The receptors were sampled from a man between 18 and 29 years old who had mild COVID-19 (a few samples of this study predate the infection). Cell type and time point are not known.

This sequence joins TRBV7-9 and TRBJ2-2; possible D gene TRBD2, 6 bases. Germline values: CDR1 SEHNR, CDR2 FQNEAQ (reference sequence). V was cut by 3 bases and J by 5 bases, with 10 bases left in between. This CDR3 has 14 amino acids. Here the CDR3 DNA reads TGTGCCAGCAGCTTGGAGGGAGTTACCGGGGAGCTGTTTTTT. Protein product: CASSLEGVTGELFF.

This clonotype was counted a few times. The rearrangement links TRBV5-1 to TRBJ2-7, with TRBD2 identical over 7 bases. V trimming: 5 bases; J trimming: 2 bases; junction bases outside the gene matches: 7. The V gene's germline CDR1 is SGHRS and CDR2 YFSETQ. The CDR3 contains 14 residues. Here the CDR3 DNA reads TGCGCCAGCAGAAATCCGGGGGGAGCCTACGAGCAGTACTTC. Its translation is CASRNPGGAYEQYF. Looking up the rest from reference TRBV5-1 and TRBJ2-7 gives the full variable domain: KAGVTQTPRYLIKTRGQQVTLSCSPISGHRSVSWYQQTPGQGLQFLFEYFSETQRNKGNFPGRFSGRQFSNSRSEMNVSTLELGDSALYLCASRNPGGAYEQYFGPGTRLTVT.

At least ten counts were recorded for this clonotype. The rearrangement links TRBV5-1 to TRBJ1-5; D may be TRBD1 (5 bases). This CDR3 is built from 13 residues. V was clipped by 4 bases and J by 6 bases, with 11 bases between them. Per the germline V gene, CDR1 is SGHRS and CDR2 is YFSETQ. CDR3 in amino acids: CASSGDPSQPQHF. The DNA for the CDR3 is TGCGCCAGCAGCGGGGACCCCAGTCAGCCCCAGCATTTT. Based on the CDR3 plus reference TRBV5-1 and TRBJ1-5, the full variable domain is KAGVTQTPRYLIKTRGQQVTLSCSPISGHRSVSWYQQTPGQGLQFLFEYFSETQRNKGNFPGRFSGRQFSNSRSEMNVSTLELGDSALYLCASSGDPSQPQHFGDGTRLSIL.

This clonotype was picked up a small number of times. The chain combines TRBV9 with TRBJ2-4; weak D call: TRBD1 (5 bases). V was clipped by 3 bases and J by 3 bases, with 16 bases between them. The CDR3 totals 16 residues. Germline CDR1 and CDR2: SGDLS and YYNGEE. The CDR3 region has the DNA TGTGCCAGCAGCGCCCGGCCCCTGGGGCACAAAAACATTCAGTACTTC. Encoded protein: CASSARPLGHKNIQYF.

The CDR3 loop reads CASSQEGLGTDSPLHF. The CDR3 nucleotides are TGCGCCAGCAGCCAAGAGGGACTAGGGACAGATTCACCCCTCCACTTT. This chain connects TRBV4-1 to TRBJ1-6; 7 bases map to TRBD1. J gave up 8 bases and V 0 bases, and 7 bases lay outside the gene matches. The V gene's germline CDR1 is MGHRA and CDR2 YSYEKL. This CDR3 has 16 amino acids.

The rearrangement links TRBV6-5 to TRBJ2-5, with D perhaps TRBD2 (5 bases). CDR3 length: 16 amino acids. The germline V and J ends were trimmed by 0 bases and 5 bases, with 16 bases remaining between them. CDR1 MNHEY and CDR2 SVGAGI come from the germline V gene. For the CDR3, the DNA is TGTGCCAGCAGTTACTCATCATGGCGGGTCGCGGAGACCCAGTACTTC. Translating gives CASSYSSWRVAETQYF.

In this sample, this clonotype turned up a few times. The chain combines TRBV6-5 with TRBJ1-4, with D tentatively TRBD1 (5 bases). Germline CDR1 reads MNHEY; CDR2 reads SVGAGI. CDR3 length equals 15 residues. The V end was cut by 3 bases, the J end by 0 bases, with 8 bases between. CDR3 DNA sequence: TGTGCCAGCAGTTATGGGGGTGCAACTAATGAAAAACTGTTTTTT. Its protein is CASSYGGATNEKLFF.

V and J are TRBV7-2 and TRBJ1-1, with a tentative D call TRBD1 (6 bases). This CDR3 contains 15 residues. CDR1 is SGHTA, CDR2 FQGNSA, per germline. Trimming cost V 1 base and J 5 bases, with 14 bases left between them. As DNA, the CDR3 is TGTGCCAGCAGCTTAGATCCAGGGGTGCGGACTGAAGCTTTCTTT. This gives the protein CASSLDPGVRTEAFF.

The chain combines TRBV4-3 with TRBJ1-3, with no clear D. The CDR3 length is 15 residues. Germline CDR1 and CDR2: LGHNA and YSLEER. Trimming took 1 base from V and 0 from J, leaving 7 bases between them. CDR3 in amino acids: CASSQGVTSGNTIYF. The DNA of the CDR3 is TGCGCCAGCAGCCAAGGCGTGACCTCTGGAAACACCATATATTTT.

The rearrangement uses TRBV7-2 and TRBJ2-3, with D perhaps TRBD1 (8 bases). CDR3 size: 14 residues. Trimming pared 5 bases from V and 5 bases from J, leaving 14 bases between. Germline V gene sequence: CDR1 SGHTA, CDR2 FQGNSA. CDR3: CASSQNRGGDTQYF. The CDR3 DNA sequence: TGTGCCAGCAGCCAAAACAGGGGGGGAGATACGCAGTATTTT.

The chain is built from TRBV25-1 and TRBJ1-1; 9 nucleotides agree with TRBD1. Germline V gene data show CDR1 as MGHDK and CDR2 as SYGVNS. The ends lost 6 bases at V and 6 bases at J; junction bases unmatched: 8. The CDR3 covers 14 residues. The CDR3 DNA sequence: TGTGCCAGCAGATTCACAGGGGGCCAGGCTGAAGCTTTCTTT. Its translation is CASRFTGGQAEAFF. Filled out from reference TRBV25-1 and TRBJ1-1, the complete variable domain reads EADIYQTPRYLVIGTGKKITLECSQTMGHDKMYWYQQDPGMELHLIHYSYGVNSTEKGDLSSESTVSRIRTEHFPLTLESARPSHTSQYLCASRFTGGQAEAFFGQGTRLTVV.

To note about this clonotype: One end of the junction varies from germline; a read error may be responsible. J is TRBJ2-2 and V is TRBV7-9, with a weak D call TRBD2 (5 bases). The CDR3 runs 14 residues. In germline, CDR1 is SEHNR, CDR2 FQNEAQ (reference sequence). As DNA, the CDR3 is TGTGACAGCAGCGTCGGGATCCCGACCGGGGAGCTGTTTTTT. This encodes CDSSVGIPTGELFF.

In its sample, this clonotype was seen a few times. The DNA of the CDR3 is TGTGCCAGCAGCCCGTGGCGGACCAACGCGAACACCGGGGAGCTGTTTTTT. As protein: CASSPWRTNANTGELFF. This rearrangement joins TRBV5-5 to TRBJ2-2, with D uncertain. The CDR3 consists of 17 residues. Trimming shortened V by 4 bases and J by 0 bases, and 16 bases separated the two germline ends. Germline V lookup: CDR1 SGHKS, CDR2 YYEKEE (reference sequence).

There are a few counts of this clonotype. This sequence joins TRBV2 and TRBJ1-1, with 7 bases fitting TRBD1. The length of the CDR3 is 13 residues. The germline V gene has CDR1 SNHLY and CDR2 FYNNEI. V dropped 6 bases and J dropped 0; count of bases not matched to a gene: 1. The CDR3 reads CASRDRMNTEAFF. The CDR3 DNA reads as TGTGCCAGCAGGGACAGGATGAACACTGAAGCTTTCTTT.

This clonotype was found a few times. V is TRBV5-1 and J is TRBJ1-2; TRBD1 agrees at 7 bases. CDR3 size: 13 residues. Unmatched junction bases numbered 0, after V lost 4 bases and J lost 0 bases. From germline, CDR1 is SGHRS and CDR2 YFSETQ. CDR3 residues: CASSGTANYGYTF. The CDR3 DNA reads as TGCGCCAGCAGCGGGACAGCTAACTATGGCTACACCTTC.

The sample holds a few counts of this clonotype. The chain employs TRBV7-3 and TRBJ2-7, with 7 nucleotides matching TRBD1. From germline, CDR1 is SGHTA and CDR2 FQGTGA. Germline trimming cut 5 bases from V and 6 bases from J; bases unmatched to any gene: 10. The CDR3 sequence is 14 residues long. The CDR3 sequence: CASSIQGQVSEQYF. Written as DNA, the CDR3 is TGTGCCAGCAGCATACAGGGGCAGGTCTCCGAGCAGTACTTC.

This clonotype has a handful of counts. This chain links TRBV10-3 with TRBJ2-2; TRBD1 matches at 10 bases. Trimming removed 6 bases from V and 5 bases from J; junction bases left unmatched: 9. There are 16 residues in the CDR3. Germline V gene sequence: CDR1 ENHRY, CDR2 SYGVKD. Here the CDR3 reads CAIRTGTGVRTGELFF. For the CDR3, the DNA is TGTGCCATCAGGACCGGGACAGGGGTGAGGACCGGGGAGCTGTTTTTT.

This clonotype was recorded at least ten times. This chain joins TRBV18 and TRBJ2-3, with D perhaps given as TRBD1 or TRBD2 (5 bases each). Trimming shortened V by 3 bases and J by 1 base, and 5 bases separated the two germline ends. There are 13 residues in the CDR3. The V gene's germline CDR1 is KGHSH and CDR2 LQKENI. The CDR3 is CASSPGRTDTQYF. CDR3 nucleotides: TGTGCCAGCTCACCGGGACGCACAGATACGCAGTATTTT.